This T cell receptor (beta chain) was recovered during a study of T-cell memory formation after mild COVID-19. Study at large: TCR clusters showed largely donor specificity. General study points: Whether day 37 second-wave clones are SARS-CoV-2-specific was not confirmed.

cDNA libraries for TCR alpha and TCR beta, carrying sample barcodes and UMIs, came from 5'RACE with constant-segment primers. TCRdb re-called the 5' RACE reads through MiXCR, storing one row per CDR3 protein. The table includes roughly 250,000 distinct CDR3 sequences, 16% detected once. The CDR3 has 13 amino acids. Deletions cut 4 bases from V and 5 bases from J, with 10 bases between. A note on this clonotype: Its antigen is not identified.

Sequenced sample: PBMCs or a T cell subset sorted from them (not recorded which). The chain links TRBV12-3 or TRBV12-4 to TRBJ2-3; unclear D gene. The receptor was derived from a man aged 18 to 29 who had mild COVID-19 (a few samples of this study predate the infection). Cell type and time point are not known. DNA of the CDR3: TGTGCCAGCAGTTCCAGCCGTGGAGATACGCAGTATTTT. It translates to CASSSSRGDTQYF.